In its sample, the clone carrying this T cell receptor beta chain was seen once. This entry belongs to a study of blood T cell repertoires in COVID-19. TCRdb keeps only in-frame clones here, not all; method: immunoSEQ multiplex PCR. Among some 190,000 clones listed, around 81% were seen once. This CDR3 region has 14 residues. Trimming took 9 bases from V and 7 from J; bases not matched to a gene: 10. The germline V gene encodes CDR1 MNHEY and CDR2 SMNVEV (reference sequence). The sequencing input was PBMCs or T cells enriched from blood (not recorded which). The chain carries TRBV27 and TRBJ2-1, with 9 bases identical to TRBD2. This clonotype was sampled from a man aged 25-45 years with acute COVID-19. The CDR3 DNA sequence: TGTGCCAGTTCTAGCGGGGTGAGGGGGAATGAGCAGTTCTTC. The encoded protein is CASSSGVRGNEQFF.